Listed here are 8 T cell receptor beta chains from one sample, sequenced in a study of cytomegalovirus exposure and HLA in healthy donors. Clones were read by immunoSEQ multiplex PCR, and TCRdb kept only the in-frame ones, dropping some. The sample includes tens of thousands of clones, roughly 90% of them seen just once. The sequencing input was PBMCs. Source of these receptors: a woman aged 18 to 35 in good health and CMV-seropositive.

The chain links TRBV6-6 to TRBJ1-1; tentatively, D is TRBD1 (5 bases). Germline V gene sequence: CDR1 MNHNY, CDR2 SVGAGI (reference sequence). The CDR3 has 14 residues. V gave up 4 bases and J gave up 6 bases, with 15 bases separating them. Written as DNA, the CDR3 is TGTGCCAGCAGTTTGGCCTGGGGGGAGGCTGAAGCTTTCTTT. Residues: CASSLAWGEAEAFF.

The V and J genes are TRBV6-5 and TRBJ2-4; 8 nucleotides agree with TRBD2. CDR1 is MNHEY, CDR2 SVGAGI, per germline. The CDR3 spans 13 residues. After removal of 7 bases from V and 5 bases from J, the junction contained 4 bases not matched to a gene. The CDR3 protein is CASMPAGENIQYF. The CDR3 DNA sequence: TGTGCCAGCATGCCAGCGGGGGAAAACATTCAGTACTTC.

The rearrangement links TRBV9 to TRBJ2-1, with 9 nucleotides matching TRBD2. Trimming at V came to 2 bases and at J to 5 bases, leaving 5 bases not matched to a gene. Per germline, CDR1 SGDLS and CDR2 YYNGEE. The CDR3 runs to 15 residues. The DNA of the CDR3 is TGTGCCAGCAGCGTTGGCGGGGGGGCGGACAATGAGCAGTTCTTC. Its protein is CASSVGGGADNEQFF.

This clone was observed a few times. The CDR3 DNA follows: TGTGCCAGCAGAAAAGGAGCGGGTTCCTACAATGAGCAGTTCTTC. Its protein product is CASRKGAGSYNEQFF. The chain recombines TRBV6-5 with TRBJ2-1; D may be TRBD2 (6 bases). Trimming took 6 bases from V and 1 from J, leaving 13 bases between them. Germline loops: CDR1 MNHEY, CDR2 SVGAGI. There are 15 residues in the CDR3.

V gene TRBV29-1 combines with J gene TRBJ1-1, with 10 nucleotides matching TRBD1. V was clipped by 0 bases and J by 8 bases; unmatched bases: 9. The germline V gene encodes CDR1 SQVTM and CDR2 ANQGSEA. The CDR3 spans 15 residues. CDR3 region: CSVEESWDRGPEAFF. The CDR3 DNA follows: TGCAGCGTTGAAGAATCGTGGGACAGGGGACCCGAAGCTTTCTTT.

This chain links TRBV13 with TRBJ2-7; 8 bases line up with TRBD1. The V gene's germline CDR1 is PRHDT and CDR2 FYEKMQ (reference sequence). The CDR3 is 15 residues long. The ends lost 1 base at V and 4 bases at J; junction bases unmatched: 6. The chain's CDR3 is CASSLETGEGYEQYF. CDR3 nucleotides: TGTGCCAGCAGCTTAGAGACAGGGGAAGGGTACGAGCAGTACTTC.

This clone was seen a handful of times. The genes are TRBV4-3 and TRBJ2-6; D is unclear. Trimming cost V 4 bases and J 0 bases, with 10 bases left between them. Germline assignment: CDR1 LGHNA and CDR2 YSLEER. The CDR3 extends over 16 amino acids. For the CDR3, the DNA is TGCGCCAGCAGCCCCGACGGAGCCTCTGGGGCCAACGTCCTGACTTTC. Amino acids: CASSPDGASGANVLTF.

CDR3 loop: CASSYDRELYEQYF. For the CDR3, the DNA is TGTGCCAGCAGTTACGACAGGGAGTTGTACGAGCAGTACTTC. The chain is built from TRBV6-6 and TRBJ2-7; 7 nucleotides match TRBD1. V lost 2 bases and J lost 4; bases outside the gene matches: 5. Germline CDR1 MNHNY, CDR2 SVGAGI (reference sequence). This CDR3 spans 14 amino acids.